These 26 T cell receptor beta chains were all obtained from the same sample, sequenced in a study of regulatory T cells in long-lasting Graves disease. Relying on iRepertoire HTBI primers and Arm-PCR of CDR3 regions, the team built TCR beta libraries. TCRdb itself ran the multiplex PCR reads through MiXCR, one entry per CDR3 protein. The repertoire includes about 430,000 distinct CDR3 sequences, around 20% of them detected once, and roughly an eighth sits in the top ten. Noted time point: persistent/refractory GD, antithyroid drugs over 5 years with positive TRAb. Isolated PBMC RNA provided the starting material for the TCR library. The sample here was peripheral blood mononuclear cells (PBMCs), taken when the disease was refractory, from a patient treated with antithyroid drugs. Receptors originate from a female donor with Graves disease.

This clonotype was detected ten times or more. The genes are TRBV7-2 and TRBJ1-2; D is possibly TRBD1 (5 bases). The germline gives CDR1 SGHTA, CDR2 FQGNSA. The CDR3 is 15 amino acids. The V end was cut by 3 bases, the J end by 4 bases, with 15 bases between. Here the CDR3 DNA reads TGTGCCAGCAGCTTTACAGGAACCATCGGCTATGGCTACACCTTC. It yields the protein CASSFTGTIGYGYTF.

This clonotype was recorded at least ten times. The rearrangement joins TRBV28 to TRBJ2-7; 7 bases map to TRBD2. CDR3 length: 15 residues. The V and J ends lost 8 bases and 5 bases, in that order; junction bases with no gene match: 15. CDR1 MDHEN and CDR2 SYDVKM come from the germline V gene. CDR3 sequence: CASRTSDLNNHEQYF. The CDR3 bases are TGTGCCAGCCGTACTAGCGACCTCAATAACCACGAGCAGTACTTC.

The V gene is TRBV5-1, the J gene TRBJ2-7; perhaps TRBD2 as D (6 bases). V lost 0 bases, J lost 6 bases, and 13 bases lay in between. Germline CDR1 is SGHRS and CDR2 is YFSETQ. The CDR3 consists of 14 residues. The CDR3 region has the DNA TGCGCCAGCAGCTTGGGACTCTACGGGGGCGAGCAGTACTTC. This gives the protein CASSLGLYGGEQYF. The whole variable domain, remainder taken from reference TRBV5-1 and TRBJ2-7, is KAGVTQTPRYLIKTRGQQVTLSCSPISGHRSVSWYQQTPGQGLQFLFEYFSETQRNKGNFPGRFSGRQFSNSRSEMNVSTLELGDSALYLCASSLGLYGGEQYFGPGTRLTVT.

V is TRBV3-1 and J is TRBJ2-2, with D possibly being TRBD1 or TRBD2 (5 bases each). Between the trimmed V and J ends, which lost 4 bases and 1 base, there was a span of 10 bases. Germline assignment: CDR1 LGHDT and CDR2 YNNKEL (reference sequence). The CDR3 loop spans 15 amino acids. The CDR3 region has the DNA TGTGCCAGCAGCCCGGGGCCAGTGAACACCGGGGAGCTGTTTTTT. It codes for CASSPGPVNTGELFF.

With respect to this clonotype: Its ends do not fully match the called genes, so a read error is possible. The V call is TRBV29-1, the J call TRBJ2-4; 9 nucleotides line up with TRBD2. Germline CDR1 and CDR2: SQVTM and ANQGSEA. This CDR3 contains 15 residues. The CDR3 region is CSVEMVAGVKNILYF. CDR3 coding DNA: TGCAGCGTTGAGATGGTAGCGGGAGTCAAAAACATTCTGTACTTC. Supplemented by reference TRBV29-1 and TRBJ2-4, the full variable domain reads SAVISQKPSRDICQRGTSLTIQCQVDSQVTMMFWYRQQPGQSLTLIATANQGSEATYESGFVIDKFPISRPNLTFSTLTVSNMSPEDSSIYLCSVEMVAGVKNILYFGAGTRLSVL.

The sample holds a few counts of this clonotype. The V call is TRBV6-1, the J call TRBJ1-1, with D possibly matching TRBD1 (6 bases). Germline V gene data show CDR1 as MNHNS and CDR2 as SASEGT. Trimming shortened V by 7 bases and J by 0 bases, and 15 bases separated the two germline ends. CDR3 length: 15 residues. CDR3 nucleotide sequence: TGTGCCAGCACGAAGGAGGGGGGAATGAACACTGAAGCTTTCTTT. It codes for CASTKEGGMNTEAFF.

CDR3 residues: CATANPSGRGEQYF. CDR3 nucleotides: TGTGCCACCGCTAACCCTAGCGGGAGGGGGGAGCAGTACTTC. The chain links TRBV10-3 to TRBJ2-7; 12 bases are a match to TRBD2. Germline V gene data show CDR1 as ENHRY and CDR2 as SYGVKD. Trimming removed 10 bases from V and 7 bases from J; junction bases left unmatched: 11. This CDR3 spans 14 amino acids.

The V and J genes are TRBV5-1 and TRBJ2-5; TRBD1 matches at 7 bases. The CDR3 loop spans 14 amino acids. Trimming took 4 bases from V and 3 from J; bases not matched to a gene: 6. CDR1 is SGHRS and CDR2 is YFSETQ in the germline V gene. CDR3 bases: TGCGCCAGCAGCGTGGACAGGCCCAAAGAGACCCAGTACTTC. It specifies CASSVDRPKETQYF.

The chain uses TRBV3-1 and TRBJ2-5; D remains ambiguous. The J call could be wrong; TRBJ2-1 is a better fit for the DNA end. The germline V gene has CDR1 LGHDT and CDR2 YNNKEL (reference sequence). CDR3 length: 14 residues. In nucleotides, the CDR3 is TGTGCCAGCAGCCAAGGGCCCCAGGATCTTGAGCAGTTCTTC. Residues: CASSQGPQDLEQFF.

The chain carries TRBV7-8 and TRBJ2-1; D not resolved. Looked up from germline, CDR1 is SGHVS and CDR2 is FQNEAQ. Trimming took 2 bases from V and 0 from J, leaving 11 bases between them. The CDR3 runs 16 residues. Here the CDR3 reads CASSLLAKSSYNEQFF. CDR3 sequence (DNA): TGTGCCAGCAGCTTACTCGCGAAGAGCTCCTACAATGAGCAGTTCTTC.

This clonotype has just a few counts. This could be a read error, since a much larger clone is one nucleotide away. The chain uses TRBV12-3 or TRBV12-4 and TRBJ1-6; D is possibly TRBD1 (6 bases). The CDR3 has 14 amino acids. Trimming left V 6 bases short and J 8 bases short, with 14 bases between. The DNA of the CDR3 is TGTGCCAGCAGACAAACGACAGGCCATTCACCCCTCCACTTT. The encoded protein is CASRQTTGHSPLHF.

This clonotype was seen many times. The V call is TRBV28, the J call TRBJ2-5; the D is unclear. This CDR3 contains 13 residues. Trimming took off 8 bases at V and 0 bases at J, with 10 bases between the two ends. CDR1 and CDR2 (germline): MDHEN, SYDVKM. CDR3 sequence (DNA): TGTGCCAGCGGCCGGACGGACCAAGAGACCCAGTACTTC. The encoded protein is CASGRTDQETQYF.

This clonotype showed up many times. This CDR3 is CASREDSGANVLTF. The CDR3 DNA reads TGTGCCAGCAGAGAGGACTCTGGGGCCAACGTCCTGACTTTC. The chain recombines TRBV2 with TRBJ2-6; the D is unclear. V gave up 6 bases and J gave up 0 bases, with 6 bases separating them. Germline assignment: CDR1 SNHLY and CDR2 FYNNEI. The CDR3 is 14 amino acids.

This clonotype was counted at least ten times. The chain recombines TRBV2 with TRBJ1-6, with D possibly TRBD1 on 6 matching bases. This CDR3 has 16 residues. Germline V gene lookup returns CDR1 SNHLY and CDR2 FYNNEI. V was pared by 10 bases and J by 7 bases, with 23 bases between. CDR3 sequence (DNA): TGTGCCACAATAAGCCCCTCCAGGGGCCGGAATTCACCCCTCCACTTT. Its translation is CATISPSRGRNSPLHF. The full variable domain, in which reference TRBV2 and TRBJ1-6 provide the parts outside the CDR3, is EPEVTQTPSHQVTQMGQEVILRCVPISNHLYFYWYRQILGQKVEFLVSFYNNEISEKSEIFDDQFSVERPDGSNFTLKIRSTKLEDSAMYFCATISPSRGRNSPLHFGNGTRLTVT.

This clonotype was detected many times. CDR3 residues: CASCVGRYSNQPQHF. Here the CDR3 DNA reads TGTGCCAGCTGTGTGGGACGGTATAGCAATCAGCCCCAGCATTTT. The chain uses TRBV28 and TRBJ1-5; perhaps TRBD1 as D (5 bases). The germline gives CDR1 MDHEN, CDR2 SYDVKM. Trimming removed 8 bases at V and 0 bases at J, with 14 bases between. This CDR3 is 15 amino acids long.

This clonotype has only a few counts. The rearrangement uses TRBV10-3 and TRBJ1-1, with D perhaps matching TRBD1 (6 bases). CDR1 is ENHRY and CDR2 is SYGVKD in the germline V gene. CDR3 length: 15 amino acids. The V end was cut by 0 bases, the J end by 6 bases, with 14 bases between. This chain's CDR3 is CAISESFTGLSEAFF. CDR3 in DNA: TGTGCCATCAGTGAGTCGTTTACAGGGCTTTCTGAAGCTTTCTTT.

The chain is built from TRBV5-1 and TRBJ2-1; D possibly uses TRBD1 or TRBD2 (5 bases each). Germline assignment: CDR1 SGHRS and CDR2 YFSETQ. CDR3 length equals 15 residues. Trimming pared 4 bases from V and 0 bases from J, leaving 11 bases between. This CDR3 reads CASSRGRSSYNEQFF. CDR3 coding DNA: TGCGCCAGCAGCCGGGGACGCAGCTCCTACAATGAGCAGTTCTTC.

As regards this clonotype: Compared with germline, one end of the junction differs, possibly owing to a read error. The chain recombines TRBV28 with TRBJ1-2, with D uncertain. The CDR3 loop spans 14 amino acids. CDR1 is MDHEN, CDR2 SYDVKM, per germline. CDR3 in DNA: TGTGCCAGCAGTTTATCGGGGTATGGGTATGGCTTCACCTTC. It encodes CASSLSGYGYGFTF.

A few counts support this clonotype. One base away lies a much larger clone, so this may be a sequencing read error. The chain joins TRBV28 to TRBJ2-2, with D possibly TRBD2 on 5 matching bases. Germline CDR1 is MDHEN and CDR2 is SYDVKM. V was clipped by 3 bases and J by 0 bases, with 11 bases between them. This CDR3 spans 16 amino acids. The CDR3 loop is CASSLLERANTGELFF. The CDR3 DNA reads TGTGCCAGCAGTTTGCTAGAGAGGGCGAACACCGGGGAGCTGTTTTTT.

This clonotype was observed at least ten times. The V and J genes are TRBV11-2 and TRBJ2-7; TRBD2 agrees at 8 bases. The germline V gene has CDR1 SGHAT and CDR2 FQNNGV. This CDR3 comprises 13 residues. The ends lost 5 bases at V and 4 bases at J; junction bases unmatched: 4. CDR3 nucleotide sequence: TGTGCCAGCAGCCCAGCGGGAGTGTACGAGCAGTACTTC. It encodes CASSPAGVYEQYF.

This clonotype was detected many times. V is TRBV5-6 and J is TRBJ2-7; 12 bases are shared with TRBD2. There are 16 residues in the CDR3. The germline V gene encodes CDR1 SGHDT and CDR2 YYEEEE. V trimming: 4 bases; J trimming: 5 bases; junction bases outside the gene matches: 10. CDR3 bases: TGTGCCAGCAGCGTGAGACTAGCGGGAGTTTACCACGAGCAGTACTTC. This sequence encodes CASSVRLAGVYHEQYF.

This clonotype was seen many times. V gene TRBV2 combines with J gene TRBJ2-7; TRBD1 is a possible D gene (6 bases). The CDR3 is 14 residues long. From germline, CDR1 is SNHLY and CDR2 FYNNEI. Trimming shortened V by 2 bases and J by 7 bases, and 15 bases separated the two germline ends. As DNA, the CDR3 is TGTGCCAGCAGTGAAAGGGACACCCTTAGGGAGCAGTACTTC. Amino acid sequence: CASSERDTLREQYF.

The chain carries TRBV2 and TRBJ2-1; D remains ambiguous. V gave up 8 bases and J gave up 2 bases, with 13 bases separating them. CDR3 length: 14 residues. CDR1 and CDR2 (germline): SNHLY, FYNNEI. The CDR3 DNA is TGTGCCAGCGCCGAGAAAGGACCCTACAATGAGCAGTTCTTC. This gives the protein CASAEKGPYNEQFF.

V is TRBV20-1 and J is TRBJ2-1, with 10 bases identical to TRBD2. Germline V gives CDR1 DFQATT, CDR2 SNEGSKA (reference sequence). V lost 8 bases to trimming and J lost 5 bases; unmatched junction nucleotides: 9. This CDR3 comprises 14 residues. The CDR3 sequence: CSPTNGLADNEQFF. The CDR3, as DNA: TGCAGTCCTACAAATGGACTAGCGGACAATGAGCAGTTCTTC.

A word on this clonotype: This likely stems from a read error, as it lies one base from a far larger clone. The chain is built from TRBV6-4 and TRBJ2-5; D is ambiguous. CDR1 is MRHNA, CDR2 SNTAGT, per germline. This CDR3 has 12 residues. Trimming took off 8 bases at V and 7 bases at J, with 14 bases between the two ends. CDR3 residues: CASRTSLGTQYF. CDR3 in DNA: TGTGCCAGCCGCACGTCCTTGGGGACCCAGTACTTC.

This clonotype was detected a few times. This chain uses TRBV30 with TRBJ1-1; tentatively, D is TRBD1 (6 bases). The CDR3 length is 13 residues. CDR1 and CDR2 from the germline V gene are GTSNPN and SVGIG (reference sequence). V was shortened by 7 bases and J by 5 bases, with 17 bases between the two germline ends. The DNA of the CDR3 is TGTGCCTCAGGGGCCCAGGAAATAACTGAAGCTTTCTTT. Encoded protein: CASGAQEITEAFF.